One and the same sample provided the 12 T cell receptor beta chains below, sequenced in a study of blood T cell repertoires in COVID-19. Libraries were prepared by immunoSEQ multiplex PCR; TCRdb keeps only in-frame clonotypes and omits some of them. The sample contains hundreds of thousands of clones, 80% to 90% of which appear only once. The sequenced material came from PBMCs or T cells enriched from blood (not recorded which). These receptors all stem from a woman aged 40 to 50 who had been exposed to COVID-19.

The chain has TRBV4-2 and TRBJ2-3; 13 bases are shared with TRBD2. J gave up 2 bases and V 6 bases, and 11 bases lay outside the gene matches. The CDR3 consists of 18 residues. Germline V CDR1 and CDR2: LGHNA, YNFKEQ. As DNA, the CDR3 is TGTGCCAGCAGATTTGGACTAGCGGGGGCCACTTACACAGATACGCAGTATTTT. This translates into CASRFGLAGATYTDTQYF.

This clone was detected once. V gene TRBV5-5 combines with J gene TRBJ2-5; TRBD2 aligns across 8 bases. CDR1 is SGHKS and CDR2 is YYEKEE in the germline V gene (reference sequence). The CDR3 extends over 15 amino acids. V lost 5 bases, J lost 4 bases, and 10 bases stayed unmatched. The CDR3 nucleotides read TGTGCCAGCAGAACCTCTGGCGGGGGGAGAGAGACCCAGTACTTC. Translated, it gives CASRTSGGGRETQYF. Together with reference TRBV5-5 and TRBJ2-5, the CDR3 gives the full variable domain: DAGVTQSPTHLIKTRGQQVTLRCSPISGHKSVSWYQQVLGQGPQFIFQYYEKEERGRGNFPDRFSARQFPNYSSELNVNALLLGDSALYLCASRTSGGGRETQYFGPGTRLLVL.

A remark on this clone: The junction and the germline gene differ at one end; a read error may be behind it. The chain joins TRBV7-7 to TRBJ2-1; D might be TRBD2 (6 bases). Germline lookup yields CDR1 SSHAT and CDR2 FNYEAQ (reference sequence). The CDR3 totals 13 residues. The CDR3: CASSRTPGTQQFF. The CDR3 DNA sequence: TGTGCTAGCAGCCGCACCCCCGGGACTCAGCAGTTCTTC.

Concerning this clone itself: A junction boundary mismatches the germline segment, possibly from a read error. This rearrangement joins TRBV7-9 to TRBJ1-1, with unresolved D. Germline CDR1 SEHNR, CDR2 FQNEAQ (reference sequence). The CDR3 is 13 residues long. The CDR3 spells CASSIAGNTEAFF. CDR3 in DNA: TGTGCCAGCAGCATAGCCGGGAACACTGAAGCTTTCTTT.

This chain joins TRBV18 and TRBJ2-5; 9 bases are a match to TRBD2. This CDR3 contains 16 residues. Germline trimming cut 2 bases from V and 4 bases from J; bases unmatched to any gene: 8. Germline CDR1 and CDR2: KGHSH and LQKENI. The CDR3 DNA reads TGTGCCAGCTCACCAGAGTCTGCGGGGGGGCGAGAGACCCAGTACTTC. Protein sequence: CASSPESAGGRETQYF.

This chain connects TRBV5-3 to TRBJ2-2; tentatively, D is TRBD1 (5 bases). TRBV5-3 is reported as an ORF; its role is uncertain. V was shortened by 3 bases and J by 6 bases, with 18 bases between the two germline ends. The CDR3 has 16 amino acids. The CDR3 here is CARSYPGPDSAGELFF. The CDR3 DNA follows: TGTGCCAGAAGCTACCCCGGGCCCGACAGCGCCGGGGAGCTGTTTTTT.

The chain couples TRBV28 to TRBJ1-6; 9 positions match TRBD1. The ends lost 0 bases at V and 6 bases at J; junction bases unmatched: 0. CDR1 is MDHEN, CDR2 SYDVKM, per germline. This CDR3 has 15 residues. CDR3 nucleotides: TGTGCCAGCAGTTTATGGACAGGGGGTAATTCACCCCTCCACTTT. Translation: CASSLWTGGNSPLHF.

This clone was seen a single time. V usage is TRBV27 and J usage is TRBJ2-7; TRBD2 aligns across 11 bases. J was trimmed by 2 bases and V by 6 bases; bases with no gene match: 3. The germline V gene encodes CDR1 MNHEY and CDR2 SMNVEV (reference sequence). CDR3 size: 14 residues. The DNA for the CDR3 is TGTGCCAGCAGGATAGCGGGGGGGACCTACGAGCAGTACTTC. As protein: CASRIAGGTYEQYF.

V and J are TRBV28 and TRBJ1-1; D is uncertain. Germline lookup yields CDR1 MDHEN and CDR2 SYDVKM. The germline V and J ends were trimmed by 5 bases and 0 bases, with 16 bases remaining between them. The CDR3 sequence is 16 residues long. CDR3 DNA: TGTGCCAGCAGTCACGCTGCCAGCACTATGAACACTGAAGCTTTCTTT. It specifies CASSHAASTMNTEAFF.

The CDR3 here is CASSMTGPSSYEQYF. CDR3 nucleotides: TGTGCCAGTAGTATGACAGGGCCGAGCTCCTACGAGCAGTACTTC. The chain uses TRBV19 and TRBJ2-7, with TRBD1 identical over 7 bases. Germline-derived CDR1 and CDR2 are LNHDA and SQIVND (reference sequence). The CDR3 consists of 15 residues. V gave up 3 bases and J gave up 0 bases; unmatched junction bases: 5.

Written as DNA, the CDR3 is TGTGCCAGCAGCTTAGTCTCACATAGCACAGATACGCAGTATTTT. Translating gives CASSLVSHSTDTQYF. The chain is built from TRBV7-9 and TRBJ2-3, with D unresolved. Trimming shortened V by 1 base and J by 0 bases, and 8 bases separated the two germline ends. Germline V lookup: CDR1 SEHNR, CDR2 FQNEAQ (reference sequence). CDR3 length: 15 residues.

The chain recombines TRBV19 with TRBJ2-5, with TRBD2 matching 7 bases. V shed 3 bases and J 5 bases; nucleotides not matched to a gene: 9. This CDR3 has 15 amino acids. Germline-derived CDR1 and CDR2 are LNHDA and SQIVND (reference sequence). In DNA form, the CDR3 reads TGTGCCAGTAGTATGTTCCGGACTAGTACGGAGACCCAGTACTTC. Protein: CASSMFRTSTETQYF.